This T cell receptor beta chain is drawn from a study of CD8 T cells in ankylosing spondylitis. Whole-study results and caveats: Reports of some motif variants in reactive arthritis synovial fluid and blood predate this one. A TCR beta motif of under ten highly homologous variants seemed to mark ankylosing spondylitis blood.

The authors made TCR beta libraries by quantitative 5'-RACE with molecular barcodes. TCRdb fed the 5' RACE reads into MiXCR, producing one record per CDR3 protein. The data hold about 800,000 distinct CDR3 sequences, with approximately 12% observed a single time. This CDR3 is 16 amino acids long. The J segment lost 8 bases and the V segment lost 6 bases, leaving 13 bases of the junction unmatched. CDR1 ENHRY and CDR2 SYGVKD come from the germline V gene. In its sample, this clonotype was seen many times. The antigen remains undetermined. The sample taken for sequencing was blood, either unsorted or a sorted T cell fraction (not recorded which). The chain couples TRBV10-3 to TRBJ2-1; 10 positions agree with TRBD2. The TCR comes from a male donor with ankylosing spondylitis. This chain's CDR3 is CAIRPSGRAYDDEQFF. The CDR3 bases are TGTGCCATCAGACCCAGCGGGAGGGCCTATGACGATGAGCAGTTCTTC.